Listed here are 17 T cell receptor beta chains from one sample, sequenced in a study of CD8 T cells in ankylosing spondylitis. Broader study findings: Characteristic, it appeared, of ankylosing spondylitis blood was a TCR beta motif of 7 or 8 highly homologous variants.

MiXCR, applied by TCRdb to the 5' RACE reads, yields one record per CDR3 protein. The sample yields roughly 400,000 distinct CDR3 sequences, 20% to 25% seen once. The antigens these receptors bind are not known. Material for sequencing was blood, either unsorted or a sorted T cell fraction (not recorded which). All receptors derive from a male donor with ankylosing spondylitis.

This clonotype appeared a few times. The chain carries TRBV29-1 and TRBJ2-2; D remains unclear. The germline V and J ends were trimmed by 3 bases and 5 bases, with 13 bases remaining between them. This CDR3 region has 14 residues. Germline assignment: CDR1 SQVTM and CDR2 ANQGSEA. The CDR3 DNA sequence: TGCAGCGTTGAGATGTACCCTGAAACCGGGGAGCTGTTTTTT. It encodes CSVEMYPETGELFF.

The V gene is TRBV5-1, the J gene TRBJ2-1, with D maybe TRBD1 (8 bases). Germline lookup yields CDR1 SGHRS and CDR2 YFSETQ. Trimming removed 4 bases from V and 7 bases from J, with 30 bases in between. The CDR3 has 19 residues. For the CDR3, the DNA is TGCGCCAGCAGCCCTGGGGGGGGCCAGGGGGCTCCGCTAGGGAATGAGCAGTTCTTC. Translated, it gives CASSPGGGQGAPLGNEQFF.

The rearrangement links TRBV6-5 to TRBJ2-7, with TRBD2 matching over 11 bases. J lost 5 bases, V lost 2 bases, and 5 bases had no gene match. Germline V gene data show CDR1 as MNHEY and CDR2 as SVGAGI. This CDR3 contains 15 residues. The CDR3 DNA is TGTGCCAGCAGTTACGCCGGGACTAGCGGCCACGAGCAGTACTTC. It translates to CASSYAGTSGHEQYF.

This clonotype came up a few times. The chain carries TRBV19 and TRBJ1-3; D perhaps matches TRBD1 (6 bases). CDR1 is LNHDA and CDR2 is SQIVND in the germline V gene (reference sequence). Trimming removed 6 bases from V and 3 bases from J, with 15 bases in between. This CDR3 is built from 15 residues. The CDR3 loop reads CASSRGGGIGNTIYF. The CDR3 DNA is TGTGCCAGTAGCCGAGGGGGGGGTATTGGAAACACCATATATTTT.

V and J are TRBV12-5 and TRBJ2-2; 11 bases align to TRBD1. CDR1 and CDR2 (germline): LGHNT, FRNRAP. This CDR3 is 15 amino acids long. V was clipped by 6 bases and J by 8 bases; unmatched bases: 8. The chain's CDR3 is CASGAGTGGSGELFF. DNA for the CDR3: TGTGCTAGTGGAGCCGGGACAGGGGGTTCTGGGGAGCTGTTTTTT. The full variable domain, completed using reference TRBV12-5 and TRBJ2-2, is DARVTQTPRHKVTEMGQEVTMRCQPILGHNTVFWYRQTMMQGLELLAYFRNRAPLDDSGMPKDRFSAEMPDATLATLKIQPSEPRDSAVYFCASGAGTGGSGELFFGEGSRLTVL.

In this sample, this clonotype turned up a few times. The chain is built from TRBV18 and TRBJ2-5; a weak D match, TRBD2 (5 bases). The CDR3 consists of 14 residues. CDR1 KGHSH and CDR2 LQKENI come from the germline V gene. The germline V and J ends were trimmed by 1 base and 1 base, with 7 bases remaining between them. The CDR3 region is CASSPLSGQETQYF. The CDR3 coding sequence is TGTGCCAGCTCACCACTAAGCGGCCAAGAGACCCAGTACTTC.

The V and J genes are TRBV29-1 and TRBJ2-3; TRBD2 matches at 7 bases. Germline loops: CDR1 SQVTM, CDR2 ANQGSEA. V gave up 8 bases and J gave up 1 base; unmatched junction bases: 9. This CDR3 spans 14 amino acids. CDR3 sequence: CSSRPSGGTDTQYF. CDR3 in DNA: TGCAGCTCTCGACCTAGCGGAGGCACAGATACGCAGTATTTT.

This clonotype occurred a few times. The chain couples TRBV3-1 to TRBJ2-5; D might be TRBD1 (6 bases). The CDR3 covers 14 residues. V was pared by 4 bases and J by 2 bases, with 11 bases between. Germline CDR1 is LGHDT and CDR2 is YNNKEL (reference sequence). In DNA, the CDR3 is TGTGCCAGCAGCCCGACAGGTATTCAAGAGACCCAGTACTTC. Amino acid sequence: CASSPTGIQETQYF.

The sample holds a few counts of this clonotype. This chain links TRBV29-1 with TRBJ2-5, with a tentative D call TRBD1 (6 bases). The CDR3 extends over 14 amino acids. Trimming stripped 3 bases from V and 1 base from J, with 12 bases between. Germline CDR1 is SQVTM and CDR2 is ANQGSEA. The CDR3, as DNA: TGCAGCGTTGAGCGCACAGGGTTCCAAGAGACCCAGTACTTC. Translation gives CSVERTGFQETQYF.

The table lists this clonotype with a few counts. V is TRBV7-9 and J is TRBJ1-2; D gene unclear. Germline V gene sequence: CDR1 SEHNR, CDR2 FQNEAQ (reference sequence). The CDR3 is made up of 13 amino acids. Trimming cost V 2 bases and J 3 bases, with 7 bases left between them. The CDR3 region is CASSLNGDYGYTF. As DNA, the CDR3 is TGTGCCAGCAGCTTAAATGGGGACTATGGCTACACCTTC.

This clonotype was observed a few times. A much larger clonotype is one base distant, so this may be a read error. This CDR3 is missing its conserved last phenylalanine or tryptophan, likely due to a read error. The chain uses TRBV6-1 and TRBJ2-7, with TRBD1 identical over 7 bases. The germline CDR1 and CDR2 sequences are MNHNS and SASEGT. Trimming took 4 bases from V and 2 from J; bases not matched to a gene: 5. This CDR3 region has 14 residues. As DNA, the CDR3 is TGTGCCAGCAGTGCAAACAGGGGACCCTACGAGCAGTACCTC. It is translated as CASSANRGPYEQYL.

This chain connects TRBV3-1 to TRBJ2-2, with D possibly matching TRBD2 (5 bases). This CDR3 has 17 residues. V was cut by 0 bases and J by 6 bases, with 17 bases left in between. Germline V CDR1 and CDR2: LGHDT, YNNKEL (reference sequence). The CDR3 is CASSQDPGLTGSGELFF. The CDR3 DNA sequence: TGTGCCAGCAGCCAAGATCCCGGATTAACGGGGTCCGGGGAGCTGTTTTTT.

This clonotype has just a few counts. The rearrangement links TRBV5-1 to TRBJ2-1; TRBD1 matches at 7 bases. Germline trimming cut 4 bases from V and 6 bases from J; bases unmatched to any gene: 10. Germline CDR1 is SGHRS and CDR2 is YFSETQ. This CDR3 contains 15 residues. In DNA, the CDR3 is TGCGCCAGCAGCCCTCGACAGGGTCTTACCAATGAGCAGTTCTTC. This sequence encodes CASSPRQGLTNEQFF.

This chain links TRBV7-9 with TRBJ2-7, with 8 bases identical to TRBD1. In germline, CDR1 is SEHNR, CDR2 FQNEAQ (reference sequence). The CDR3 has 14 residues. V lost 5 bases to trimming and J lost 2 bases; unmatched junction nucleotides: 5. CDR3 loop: CASSIRQGPYEQYF. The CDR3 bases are TGTGCCAGCAGCATTAGACAGGGGCCCTACGAGCAGTACTTC.

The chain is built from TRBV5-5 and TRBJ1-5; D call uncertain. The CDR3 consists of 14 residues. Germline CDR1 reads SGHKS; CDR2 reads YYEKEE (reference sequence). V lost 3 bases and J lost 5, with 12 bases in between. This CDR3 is CASSSRGEDQPQHF. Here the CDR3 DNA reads TGTGCCAGCAGCTCCCGGGGTGAGGATCAGCCCCAGCATTTT.

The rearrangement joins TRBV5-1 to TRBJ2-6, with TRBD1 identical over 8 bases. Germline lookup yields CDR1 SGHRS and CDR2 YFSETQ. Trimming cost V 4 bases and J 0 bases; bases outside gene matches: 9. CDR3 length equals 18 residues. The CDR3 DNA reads TGCGCCAGCAGCAAAACCGGGACAGGCTTCTCTGGGGCCAACGTCCTGACTTTC. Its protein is CASSKTGTGFSGANVLTF.

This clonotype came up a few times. The CDR3 DNA reads as TGCGCCAGCAGCTTGTCCCCCGCGGGATTAGGGAATCAGCCCCAGCATTTT. Translation gives CASSLSPAGLGNQPQHF. V and J are TRBV5-1 and TRBJ1-5; D not certain. Germline CDR1 is SGHRS and CDR2 is YFSETQ. The CDR3 runs 17 residues. Deletions cut 1 base from V and 4 bases from J, with 18 bases between.